This T cell receptor beta chain stems from a study of CD8+ T cells in alopecia areata. Per the germline V gene, CDR1 is SGHVS and CDR2 is FQNEAQ. V lost 4 bases, J lost 5 bases, and 3 bases stayed unmatched. The CDR3 has 14 amino acids. Sequencing relied on a cDNA template that was reverse transcribed from extracted RNA. Only in-frame clones appear in the TCRdb table, and some are missing; sequencing was by immunoSEQ multiplex PCR. The sample includes hundreds of thousands of clones, 50% to 65% seen only once; the top ten take 0.45%. The sequenced sample was CD4+ T cells sorted from blood, obtained at week 0. This TCR was recovered from a human donor with alopecia areata. The chain joins TRBV7-8 to TRBJ2-5; TRBD1 matches at 11 bases. CDR3 bases: TGTGCCAGCAGCTCCGGGACAGGGGGGGAGACCCAGTACTTC. It yields the protein CASSSGTGGETQYF.